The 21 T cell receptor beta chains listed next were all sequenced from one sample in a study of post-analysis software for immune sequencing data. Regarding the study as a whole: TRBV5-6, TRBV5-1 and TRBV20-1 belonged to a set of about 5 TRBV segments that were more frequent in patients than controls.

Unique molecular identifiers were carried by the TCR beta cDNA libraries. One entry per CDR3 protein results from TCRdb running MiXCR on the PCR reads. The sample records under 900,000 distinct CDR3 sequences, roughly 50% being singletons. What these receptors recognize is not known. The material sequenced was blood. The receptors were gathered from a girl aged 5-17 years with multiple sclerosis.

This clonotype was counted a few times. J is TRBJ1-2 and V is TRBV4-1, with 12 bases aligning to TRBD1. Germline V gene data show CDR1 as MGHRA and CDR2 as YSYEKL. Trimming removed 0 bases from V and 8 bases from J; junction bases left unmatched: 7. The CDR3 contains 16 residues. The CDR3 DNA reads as TGCGCCAGCAGCCAAGAGGGACAGGGGGCGATGGGCGGCTACACCTTC. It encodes CASSQEGQGAMGGYTF.

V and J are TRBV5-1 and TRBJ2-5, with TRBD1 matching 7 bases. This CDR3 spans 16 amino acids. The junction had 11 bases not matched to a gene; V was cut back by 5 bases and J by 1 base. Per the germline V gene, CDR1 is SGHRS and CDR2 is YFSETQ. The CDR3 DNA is TGCGCCAGCAGTTTTACAGGGGCGAGGGGCCAAGAGACCCAGTACTTC. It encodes CASSFTGARGQETQYF. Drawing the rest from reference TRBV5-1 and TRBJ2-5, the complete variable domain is KAGVTQTPRYLIKTRGQQVTLSCSPISGHRSVSWYQQTPGQGLQFLFEYFSETQRNKGNFPGRFSGRQFSNSRSEMNVSTLELGDSALYLCASSFTGARGQETQYFGPGTRLLVL.

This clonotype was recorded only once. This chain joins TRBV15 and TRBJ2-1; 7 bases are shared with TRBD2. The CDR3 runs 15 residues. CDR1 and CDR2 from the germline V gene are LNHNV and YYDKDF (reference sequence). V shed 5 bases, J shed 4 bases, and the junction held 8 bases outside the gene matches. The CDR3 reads CATSEPGLTYNEQFF. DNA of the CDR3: TGTGCCACCAGCGAACCGGGACTAACTTACAATGAGCAGTTCTTC. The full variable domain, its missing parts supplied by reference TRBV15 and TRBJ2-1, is DAMVIQNPRYQVTQFGKPVTLSCSQTLNHNVMYWYQQKSSQAPKLLFHYYDKDFNNEADTPDNFQSRRPNTSFCFLDIRSPGLGDTAMYLCATSEPGLTYNEQFFGPGTRLTVL.

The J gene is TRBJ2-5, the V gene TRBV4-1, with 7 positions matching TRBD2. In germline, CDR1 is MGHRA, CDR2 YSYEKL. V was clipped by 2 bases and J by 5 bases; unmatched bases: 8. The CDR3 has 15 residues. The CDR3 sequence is CASSQLGGGKETQYF. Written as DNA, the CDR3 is TGCGCCAGCAGCCAATTGGGGGGAGGGAAGGAGACCCAGTACTTC.

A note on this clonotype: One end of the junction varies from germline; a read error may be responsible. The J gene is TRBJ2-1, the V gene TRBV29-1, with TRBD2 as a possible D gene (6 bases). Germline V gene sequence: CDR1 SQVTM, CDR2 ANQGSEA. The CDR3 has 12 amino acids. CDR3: CSGELARGEQFF. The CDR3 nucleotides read TGCAGCGGTGAACTAGCCCGGGGTGAGCAGTTCTTC.

CDR3 sequence reads: CASKFDRRPYEQYF. In nucleotides, the CDR3 is TGTGCCAGCAAGTTCGACAGGAGACCCTACGAGCAGTACTTC. The chain employs TRBV6-1 and TRBJ2-7; TRBD1 is a possible D gene (6 bases). Germline loops: CDR1 MNHNS, CDR2 SASEGT. Trimming removed 7 bases from V and 2 bases from J, with 15 bases in between. The CDR3 sequence is 14 residues long.

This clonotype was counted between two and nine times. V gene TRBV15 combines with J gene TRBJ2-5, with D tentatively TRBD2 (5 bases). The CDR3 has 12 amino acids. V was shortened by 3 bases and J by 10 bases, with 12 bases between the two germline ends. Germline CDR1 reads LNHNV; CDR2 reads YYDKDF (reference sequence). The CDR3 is CATSRPSGIQYF. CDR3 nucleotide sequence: TGTGCCACCAGCAGGCCGTCCGGGATCCAGTACTTC. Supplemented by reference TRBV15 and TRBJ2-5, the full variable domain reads DAMVIQNPRYQVTQFGKPVTLSCSQTLNHNVMYWYQQKSSQAPKLLFHYYDKDFNNEADTPDNFQSRRPNTSFCFLDIRSPGLGDTAMYLCATSRPSGIQYFGPGTRLLVL.

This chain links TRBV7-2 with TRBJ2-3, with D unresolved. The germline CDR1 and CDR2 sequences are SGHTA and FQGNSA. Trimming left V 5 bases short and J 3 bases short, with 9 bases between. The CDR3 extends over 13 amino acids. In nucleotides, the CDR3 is TGTGCCAGCAGCCCCGTAATTACAGATACGCAGTATTTT. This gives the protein CASSPVITDTQYF. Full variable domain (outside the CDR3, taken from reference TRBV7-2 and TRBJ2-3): GAGVSQSPSNKVTEKGKDVELRCDPISGHTALYWYRQSLGQGLEFLIYFQGNSAPDKSGLPSDRFSAERTGGSVSTLTIQRTQQEDSAVYLCASSPVITDTQYFGPGTRLTVL.

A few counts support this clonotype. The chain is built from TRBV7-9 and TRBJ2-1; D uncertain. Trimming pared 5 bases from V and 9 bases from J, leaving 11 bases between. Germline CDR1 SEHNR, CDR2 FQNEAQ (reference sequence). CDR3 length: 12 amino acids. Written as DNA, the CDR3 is TGTGCCAGCAGCGAAAACATGTGTGAGCAGTTCTTC. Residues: CASSENMCEQFF.

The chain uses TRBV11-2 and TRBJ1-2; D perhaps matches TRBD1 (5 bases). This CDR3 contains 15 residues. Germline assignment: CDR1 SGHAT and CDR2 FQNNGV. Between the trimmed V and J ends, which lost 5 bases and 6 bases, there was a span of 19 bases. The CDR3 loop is CASSPSGTWRDGYTF. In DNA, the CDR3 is TGTGCCAGCAGCCCATCCGGGACTTGGAGAGATGGCTACACCTTC.

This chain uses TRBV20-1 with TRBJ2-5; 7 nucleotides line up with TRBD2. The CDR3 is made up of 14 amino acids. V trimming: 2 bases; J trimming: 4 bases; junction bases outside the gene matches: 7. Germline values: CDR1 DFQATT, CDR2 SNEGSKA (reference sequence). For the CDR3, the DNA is TGCAGTGCTAGAACCCGACTAGCCGGAGAGACCCAGTACTTC. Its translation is CSARTRLAGETQYF.

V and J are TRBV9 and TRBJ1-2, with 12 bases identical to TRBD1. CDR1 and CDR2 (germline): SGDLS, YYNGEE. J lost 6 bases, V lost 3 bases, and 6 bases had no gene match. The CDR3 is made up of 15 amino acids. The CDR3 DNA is TGTGCCAGCAGCGCAGGGACAGGGGGCGCGGATGGCTACACCTTC. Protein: CASSAGTGGADGYTF.

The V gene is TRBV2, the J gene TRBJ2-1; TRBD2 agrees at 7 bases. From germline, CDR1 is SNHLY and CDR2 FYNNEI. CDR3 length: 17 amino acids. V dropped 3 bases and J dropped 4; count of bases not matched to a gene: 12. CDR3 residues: CASSELAGEGLYNEQFF. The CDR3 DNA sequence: TGTGCCAGCAGTGAGCTCGCGGGAGAAGGATTATACAATGAGCAGTTCTTC. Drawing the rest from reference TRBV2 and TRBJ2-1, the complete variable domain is EPEVTQTPSHQVTQMGQEVILRCVPISNHLYFYWYRQILGQKVEFLVSFYNNEISEKSEIFDDQFSVERPDGSNFTLKIRSTKLEDSAMYFCASSELAGEGLYNEQFFGPGTRLTVL.

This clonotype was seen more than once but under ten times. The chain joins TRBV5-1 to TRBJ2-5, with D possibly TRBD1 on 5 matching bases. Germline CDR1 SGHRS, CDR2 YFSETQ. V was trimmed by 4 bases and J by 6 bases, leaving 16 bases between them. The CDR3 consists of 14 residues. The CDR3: CASSPLAGSKTQYF. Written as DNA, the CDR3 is TGCGCCAGCAGCCCCTTGGCAGGGTCGAAGACCCAGTACTTC. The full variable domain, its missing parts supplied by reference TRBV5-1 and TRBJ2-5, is KAGVTQTPRYLIKTRGQQVTLSCSPISGHRSVSWYQQTPGQGLQFLFEYFSETQRNKGNFPGRFSGRQFSNSRSEMNVSTLELGDSALYLCASSPLAGSKTQYFGPGTRLLVL.

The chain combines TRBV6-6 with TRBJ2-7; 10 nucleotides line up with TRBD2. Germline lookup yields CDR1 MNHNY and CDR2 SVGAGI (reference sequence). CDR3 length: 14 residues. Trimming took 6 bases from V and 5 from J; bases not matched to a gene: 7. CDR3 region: CASRGAGGKDEQYF. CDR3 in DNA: TGTGCCAGCAGGGGAGCGGGAGGGAAGGACGAGCAGTACTTC.

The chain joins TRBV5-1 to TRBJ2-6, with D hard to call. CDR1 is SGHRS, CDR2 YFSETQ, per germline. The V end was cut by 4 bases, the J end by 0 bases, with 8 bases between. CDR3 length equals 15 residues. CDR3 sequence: CASSAGISGANVLTF. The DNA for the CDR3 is TGCGCCAGCAGCGCCGGTATCTCTGGGGCCAACGTCCTGACTTTC. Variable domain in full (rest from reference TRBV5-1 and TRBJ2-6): KAGVTQTPRYLIKTRGQQVTLSCSPISGHRSVSWYQQTPGQGLQFLFEYFSETQRNKGNFPGRFSGRQFSNSRSEMNVSTLELGDSALYLCASSAGISGANVLTFGAGSRLTVL.

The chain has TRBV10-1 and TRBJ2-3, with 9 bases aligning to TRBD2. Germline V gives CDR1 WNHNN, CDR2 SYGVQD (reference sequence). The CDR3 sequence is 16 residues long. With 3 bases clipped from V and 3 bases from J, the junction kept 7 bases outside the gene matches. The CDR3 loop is CASSEGRAGGTDTQYF. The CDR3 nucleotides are TGCGCCAGCAGTGAAGGTCGAGCGGGAGGAACAGATACGCAGTATTTT.

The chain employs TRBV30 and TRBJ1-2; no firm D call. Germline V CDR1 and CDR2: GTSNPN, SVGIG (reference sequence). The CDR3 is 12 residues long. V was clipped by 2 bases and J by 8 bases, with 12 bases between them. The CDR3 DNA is TGTGCCTGGAGTAGGCGGGATGCGGGCTACACCTTC. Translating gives CAWSRRDAGYTF.

The DNA for the CDR3 is TGTGCCATCAGTGAGTCGGGGGGGCAGCTAAACACTGAAGCTTTCTTT. Amino acids: CAISESGGQLNTEAFF. The gene calls are TRBV10-3 and TRBJ1-1; D might be TRBD1 (6 bases). CDR3 length equals 16 residues. Trimming shortened V by 0 bases and J by 2 bases, and 13 bases separated the two germline ends. The germline V gene encodes CDR1 ENHRY and CDR2 SYGVKD.

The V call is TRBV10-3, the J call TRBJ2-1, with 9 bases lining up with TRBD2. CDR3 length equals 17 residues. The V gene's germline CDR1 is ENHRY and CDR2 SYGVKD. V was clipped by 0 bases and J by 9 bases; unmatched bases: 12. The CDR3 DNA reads TGTGCCATCAGTGAGTCGATGGGCGGGAGGGCCAGTAGTGAGCAGTTCTTC. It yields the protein CAISESMGGRASSEQFF.

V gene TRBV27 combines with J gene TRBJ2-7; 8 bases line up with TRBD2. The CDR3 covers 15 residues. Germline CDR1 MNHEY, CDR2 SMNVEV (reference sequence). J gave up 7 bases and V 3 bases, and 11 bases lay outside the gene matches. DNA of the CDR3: TGTGCCAGCAGTTTTATCAGCGGGAGAGGGGATGAGCAGTACTTC. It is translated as CASSFISGRGDEQYF.